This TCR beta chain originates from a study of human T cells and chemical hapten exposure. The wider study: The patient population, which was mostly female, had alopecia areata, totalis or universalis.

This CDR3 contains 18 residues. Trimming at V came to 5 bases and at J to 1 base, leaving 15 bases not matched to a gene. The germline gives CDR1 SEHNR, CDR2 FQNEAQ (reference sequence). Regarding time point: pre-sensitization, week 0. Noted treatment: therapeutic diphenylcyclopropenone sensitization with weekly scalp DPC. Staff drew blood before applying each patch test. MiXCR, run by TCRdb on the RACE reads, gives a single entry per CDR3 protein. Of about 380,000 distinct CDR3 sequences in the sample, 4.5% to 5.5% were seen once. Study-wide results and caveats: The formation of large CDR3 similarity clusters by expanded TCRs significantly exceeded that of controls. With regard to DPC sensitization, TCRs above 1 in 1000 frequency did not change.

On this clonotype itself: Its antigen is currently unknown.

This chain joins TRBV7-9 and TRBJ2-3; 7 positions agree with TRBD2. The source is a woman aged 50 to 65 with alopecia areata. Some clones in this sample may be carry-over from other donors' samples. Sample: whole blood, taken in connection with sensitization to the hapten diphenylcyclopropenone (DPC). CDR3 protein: CASSPGSFTGRRTDTQYF. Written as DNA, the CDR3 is TGTGCCAGCAGCCCCGGTAGTTTTACCGGGAGGCGCACAGATACGCAGTATTTT.